These T cell receptor beta chains were read from a single sample in a study of cytomegalovirus exposure and HLA in healthy donors. Repertoires were generated with immunoSEQ multiplex PCR, while TCRdb's copy carries only in-frame clones and drops some. The profile shows 160,000 or so clones, approximately 84% of them singletons. The sequencing sample was made of PBMCs. These receptors came from a man under 40 in good health and CMV-seropositive. The CDR3 runs from the conserved cysteine through the conserved F or W. Fields, in order: clone size, V gene, J gene, D gene, CDR3 DNA, CDR3 protein. D genes are given only for firm matches. Not every row has a clone size; where given, it reads once, few, many or a size class.

abundance: .; v_gene: TRBV10-3; j_gene: TRBJ2-7; d_gene: TRBD2; CDR3nt: TGTGCCATCACCCTCGGGGGGGGAGAGGCCTACGAGCAGTACTTC; CDR3aa: CAITLGGGEAYEQYF
abundance: .; v_gene: TRBV6-4; j_gene: TRBJ2-1; d_gene: TRBD1; CDR3nt: TGTGCCAGCAGTGACACGACAGGGGGCATTATAAATGAGCAGTTCTTC; CDR3aa: CASSDTTGGIINEQFF
abundance: .; v_gene: TRBV5-6; j_gene: TRBJ2-2; d_gene: .; CDR3nt: TGTGCCAGCAGCCGTGGACTGGGGAACACCGGGGAGCTGTTTTTT; CDR3aa: CASSRGLGNTGELFF
abundance: .; v_gene: TRBV5-1; j_gene: TRBJ2-5; d_gene: TRBD1; CDR3nt: TGCGCCAGCAGTACGACCGGGACAGGGAACACTCAAGAGACCCAGTACTTC; CDR3aa: CASSTTGTGNTQETQYF
abundance: .; v_gene: TRBV6-5; j_gene: TRBJ2-1; d_gene: .; CDR3nt: TGTGCCAGCAGTCTCCTCACAGGGTCGAGTGAGCAGTTCTTC; CDR3aa: CASSLLTGSSEQFF
abundance: .; v_gene: TRBV6-5; j_gene: TRBJ2-2; d_gene: TRBD2; CDR3nt: TGTGCCAGCAGTCGGCGGGAGCCCACCGGGGAGCTGTTTTTT; CDR3aa: CASSRREPTGELFF
abundance: .; v_gene: TRBV6-5; j_gene: TRBJ2-7; d_gene: .; CDR3nt: TGTGCCAGCAGTTACCCGAAGGGGGAGCAGTACTTC; CDR3aa: CASSYPKGEQYF
abundance: .; v_gene: TRBV2; j_gene: TRBJ2-6; d_gene: .; CDR3nt: TGTGCCGCCCCATCGACAGGTTTATTCTCTGGGGCCAACGTCCTGACTTTC; CDR3aa: CAAPSTGLFSGANVLTF
abundance: .; v_gene: TRBV15; j_gene: TRBJ2-1; d_gene: TRBD2; CDR3nt: TGTGCCACCAGCAGAGATCTAGCGGGGGGTTCCAGCTCCTACAATGAGCAGTTCTTC; CDR3aa: CATSRDLAGGSSSYNEQFF
abundance: .; v_gene: TRBV1; j_gene: TRBJ2-1; d_gene: .; CDR3nt: TGCACCAGCAGCCAACCCGGGGAGGGCCCTTACAATGAGCAGTTCTTC; CDR3aa: CTSSQPGEGPYNEQFF
abundance: .; v_gene: TRBV5-8; j_gene: TRBJ1-1; d_gene: .; CDR3nt: TGTGCCAGCAGCTTTCATACTGAAGCTTTCTTT; CDR3aa: CASSFHTEAFF
abundance: .; v_gene: TRBV6-5; j_gene: TRBJ2-5; d_gene: .; CDR3nt: TGTGCCAGCACGGGTCTCGAGACCCAGTACTTC; CDR3aa: CASTGLETQYF
abundance: .; v_gene: TRBV29-1; j_gene: TRBJ2-1; d_gene: TRBD2; CDR3nt: TGCAGCGTTTTGTCTAGCGGGACGGGCGATGAGCAGTTCTTC; CDR3aa: CSVLSSGTGDEQFF
abundance: .; v_gene: TRBV28; j_gene: TRBJ1-5; d_gene: .; CDR3nt: TGTGCCAGCAGCACCCTGAGGAAGGGGAAGAGCAATCAGCCCCAGCATTTT; CDR3aa: CASSTLRKGKSNQPQHF
abundance: .; v_gene: TRBV5-1; j_gene: TRBJ2-2; d_gene: .; CDR3nt: TGCGCCAGCAGCTTGGAGCCCCGACAGATCTCGAACACCGGGGAGCTGTTTTTT; CDR3aa: CASSLEPRQISNTGELFF
abundance: .; v_gene: TRBV4-3; j_gene: TRBJ1-4; d_gene: .; CDR3nt: TGCGCCAGCAGCCTACAGGGCCTCGGGGAAAAACTGTTTTTT; CDR3aa: CASSLQGLGEKLFF
abundance: .; v_gene: TRBV2; j_gene: TRBJ2-6; d_gene: .; CDR3nt: TGTGCCAGCAGTCAAAACTCGTTCCTGACTTTC; CDR3aa: CASSQNSFLTF
abundance: .; v_gene: TRBV19; j_gene: TRBJ2-7; d_gene: .; CDR3nt: TGTGCCAGTAGTTTGGCCATCCTCTACGAGCAGTACTTC; CDR3aa: CASSLAILYEQYF
abundance: .; v_gene: TRBV7-8; j_gene: TRBJ2-5; d_gene: .; CDR3nt: TGTGCCAGCAGCATCAGGGGAGAGACCCAGTACTTC; CDR3aa: CASSIRGETQYF
abundance: .; v_gene: TRBV19; j_gene: TRBJ2-7; d_gene: TRBD2; CDR3nt: TGTGCCAGTAGTATATCGTCTAGCGGGAGAGGCGAGCAGTACTTC; CDR3aa: CASSISSSGRGEQYF
abundance: .; v_gene: TRBV6-1; j_gene: TRBJ2-2; d_gene: TRBD2; CDR3nt: TGTGCCAGCAGTGGAATACCGGGACTAGGGGCCGGGGAGCTGTTTTTT; CDR3aa: CASSGIPGLGAGELFF
abundance: .; v_gene: TRBV6-5; j_gene: TRBJ2-1; d_gene: .; CDR3nt: TGTGCCAGCAGTTACGGGGGGAACAATGAGCAGTTCTTC; CDR3aa: CASSYGGNNEQFF
abundance: .; v_gene: TRBV28; j_gene: TRBJ2-3; d_gene: .; CDR3nt: TGTGCCAGCAGTATAGAGCGGGTCACAGATACGCAGTATTTT; CDR3aa: CASSIERVTDTQYF
abundance: .; v_gene: TRBV6-1; j_gene: TRBJ2-7; d_gene: TRBD1; CDR3nt: TGTGCCAGCAGTGGGGGGACAGGGGGCATCTTCTACGAGCAGTACTTC; CDR3aa: CASSGGTGGIFYEQYF
abundance: .; v_gene: TRBV13; j_gene: TRBJ2-7; d_gene: TRBD2; CDR3nt: TGTGCCAGCAGCCCCCCCGGGGGGGCCTACGAGCAGTACTTC; CDR3aa: CASSPPGGAYEQYF
abundance: .; v_gene: TRBV6-6; j_gene: TRBJ2-1; d_gene: .; CDR3nt: TGTGCCAGCAGTTCGGTCTTAGCGGATAATAACAATGAGCAGTTCTTC; CDR3aa: CASSSVLADNNNEQFF
abundance: .; v_gene: TRBV9; j_gene: TRBJ2-7; d_gene: TRBD1; CDR3nt: TGTGCCAGCAGCCCCCCAGGGACAGCTTCCTACGAGCAGTACTTC; CDR3aa: CASSPPGTASYEQYF
abundance: .; v_gene: TRBV6-5; j_gene: TRBJ2-7; d_gene: .; CDR3nt: TGTGCCAGCAGTTACCTCGGGACTGGGAACTACGAGCAGTACTTC; CDR3aa: CASSYLGTGNYEQYF
abundance: .; v_gene: TRBV27; j_gene: TRBJ1-1; d_gene: .; CDR3nt: TGTGCCAGCGTTAGTACCATCACTGAAGCTTTCTTT; CDR3aa: CASVSTITEAFF
abundance: .; v_gene: TRBV9; j_gene: TRBJ2-3; d_gene: .; CDR3nt: TGTGCCAGCAGCGTAACAGGACCTAGCACAGATACGCAGTATTTT; CDR3aa: CASSVTGPSTDTQYF
abundance: .; v_gene: TRBV9; j_gene: TRBJ2-7; d_gene: .; CDR3nt: TGTGCCAGCAGCGTAGGCCCCTGGCGGCAAAGATCCTACGAGCAGTACTTC; CDR3aa: CASSVGPWRQRSYEQYF
abundance: .; v_gene: TRBV5-1; j_gene: TRBJ1-2; d_gene: TRBD1; CDR3nt: TGCGCCAGCAGCACTTATAGGACAGGAGGCGGCTACACCTTC; CDR3aa: CASSTYRTGGGYTF
abundance: .; v_gene: TRBV10-3; j_gene: TRBJ1-1; d_gene: TRBD1; CDR3nt: TGTGCCATCAAACGGGACAGGGAGACTGAAGCTTTCTTT; CDR3aa: CAIKRDRETEAFF
abundance: .; v_gene: TRBV29-1; j_gene: TRBJ1-1; d_gene: .; CDR3nt: TGCAGCGTTGAGGCAGGTTGGCACACTGAAGCTTTCTTT; CDR3aa: CSVEAGWHTEAFF
abundance: .; v_gene: TRBV7-2; j_gene: TRBJ1-5; d_gene: .; CDR3nt: TGTGCCAGCAGCCCCAGTGGTCCAGGGCAGCCCCAGCATTTT; CDR3aa: CASSPSGPGQPQHF
abundance: .; v_gene: TRBV10-3; j_gene: TRBJ1-1; d_gene: .; CDR3nt: TGTGCCATCAGTGAGTCGACTTGGGGGGTTGAAGCTTTCTTT; CDR3aa: CAISESTWGVEAFF
abundance: .; v_gene: TRBV30; j_gene: TRBJ2-2; d_gene: TRBD2; CDR3nt: TGTGCCCTCAACTTTGGACTAGGGGTCGGGGAGCTGTTTTTT; CDR3aa: CALNFGLGVGELFF
abundance: .; v_gene: TRBV28; j_gene: TRBJ2-2; d_gene: TRBD1; CDR3nt: TGTGCCAGCTTTCCCGGGACAGGGGATTGGCGGGGGTACACCGGGGAGCTGTTTTTT; CDR3aa: CASFPGTGDWRGYTGELFF
abundance: .; v_gene: TRBV27; j_gene: TRBJ2-2; d_gene: .; CDR3nt: TGTGCCAGCAGTTTCAGGGTAGGGTACACCGGGGAGCTGTTTTTT; CDR3aa: CASSFRVGYTGELFF
abundance: .; v_gene: TRBV5-6; j_gene: TRBJ1-5; d_gene: TRBD1; CDR3nt: TGTGCCAGCAGCTACCGACAGGGGGTGGAGAGGGGGAATCAGCCCCAGCATTTT; CDR3aa: CASSYRQGVERGNQPQHF
abundance: .; v_gene: TRBV7-2; j_gene: TRBJ1-2; d_gene: .; CDR3nt: TGTGCCAGCAGCTTAAGACAGGACTATGGCTACACCTTC; CDR3aa: CASSLRQDYGYTF
abundance: .; v_gene: TRBV27; j_gene: TRBJ1-1; d_gene: .; CDR3nt: TGTGCCAGCAGTCCACGGGTGCGTTTGAACACTGAAGCTTTCTTT; CDR3aa: CASSPRVRLNTEAFF
abundance: once; v_gene: TRBV20-1; j_gene: TRBJ1-1; d_gene: .; CDR3nt: TGCAGTGCTCCCCTCGGGGGGCGGGCTTTCTTT; CDR3aa: CSAPLGGRAFF
abundance: .; v_gene: TRBV6-5; j_gene: TRBJ1-3; d_gene: .; CDR3nt: TGTGCCAGCAGGTCGACAAACTCTGGAAACACCATATATTTT; CDR3aa: CASRSTNSGNTIYF